These T cell receptor beta chains were read from a single sample in a study of early T cells in non-severe SARS-CoV-2 infection. TCRdb re-derived calls from the 5' RACE reads in MiXCR, one entry per CDR3 protein. The repertoire has about 27,000 distinct CDR3 sequences, over 2.5% of them found once; the top ten carry approximately 0.72%. The specimen was whole blood. Receptor source: an adult who was a healthcare worker with PCR-confirmed SARS-CoV-2 infection or an uninfected control (not recorded which). Both conserved end residues are part of each CDR3. The D gene is left open where the match is weak. The size entry is marked missing in some rows and otherwise reads once, few, many or a size class.

TRBV7-2,NA,many,TRBJ1-4,13,CASSSQNREKLFF,TGTGCCAGCAGCTCCCAAAACAGGGAAAAACTGTTTTTT
TRBV20-1,TRBD2,many,TRBJ2-5,15,CSARKTSGGLETQYF,TGCAGTGCTAGGAAGACTAGCGGGGGGCTGGAGACCCAGTACTTC
TRBV12-3/TRBV12-4,TRBD2,many,TRBJ2-1,17,CASSLGSSGGTYNEQFF,TGTGCCAGCAGTTTAGGATCTAGCGGGGGGACCTACAATGAGCAGTTCTTC
TRBV9,NA,many,TRBJ1-3,15,CASSPATGSGNTIYF,TGTGCCAGCAGCCCTGCAACGGGCTCTGGAAACACCATATATTTT
TRBV6-6,TRBD1,many,TRBJ2-2,15,CASTGQGADTGELFF,TGTGCCAGCACCGGACAGGGGGCGGACACCGGGGAGCTGTTTTTT
TRBV5-1,NA,many,TRBJ2-3,12,CASSLQYDTQYF,TGCGCCAGCAGCTTGCAATACGATACGCAGTATTTT
TRBV12-3/TRBV12-4,TRBD2,many,TRBJ2-1,15,CASSAGLADYNEQFF,TGTGCCAGCAGTGCGGGACTAGCGGACTACAATGAGCAGTTCTTC
TRBV7-6,NA,many,TRBJ2-1,13,CASSLVQGHEQFF,TGTGCCAGCAGCTTAGTGCAGGGGCATGAGCAGTTCTTC
TRBV7-2,TRBD2,NA,TRBJ2-5,15,CASRNNLAGEETQYF,TGTGCCAGCAGGAATAATCTAGCGGGGGAAGAGACCCAGTACTTC
TRBV6-5,NA,many,TRBJ1-4,17,CASSWNTRPSTNEKLFF,TGTGCCAGCAGTTGGAACACCAGACCCTCAACTAATGAAAAACTGTTTTTT
TRBV29-1,NA,many,TRBJ2-5,12,CSVGGVAETQYF,TGCAGCGTTGGAGGGGTAGCAGAGACCCAGTACTTC
TRBV4-1,TRBD1,many,TRBJ1-6,18,CASSQLAPGQGIVAPLHF,TGCGCCAGCAGCCAATTAGCACCGGGACAGGGGATAGTCGCACCCCTCCACTTT
TRBV20-1,NA,NA,TRBJ2-1,11,CSAARNNEQFF,TGCAGTGCTGCCAGAAACAATGAGCAGTTCTTC
TRBV7-3,NA,many,TRBJ2-1,14,CASSRDSPRDEQFF,TGTGCCAGCAGCCGGGACTCCCCTCGGGATGAGCAGTTCTTC
TRBV4-1,TRBD1,many,TRBJ1-4,17,CASSLPSLGQRNEKLFF,TGCGCCAGCAGCCTCCCCTCGCTGGGACAGCGTAATGAAAAACTGTTTTTT
TRBV5-1,NA,many,TRBJ1-1,14,CASSLGTRGTEAFF,TGCGCCAGCAGCTTGGGGACACGGGGCACTGAAGCTTTCTTT
TRBV29-1,TRBD2,many,TRBJ2-1,14,CSVFRTSGGDEQFF,TGCAGCGTTTTTAGAACTAGCGGGGGTGATGAGCAGTTCTTC
TRBV7-9,NA,many,TRBJ1-5,13,CASSGPSNQPQHF,TGTGCCAGCAGCGGACCCAGCAATCAGCCCCAGCATTTT
TRBV7-3,NA,many,TRBJ2-1,13,CASSLRGANEQFF,TGTGCCAGCAGCTTAAGGGGGGCAAATGAGCAGTTCTTC
TRBV5-5,NA,many,TRBJ1-1,13,CASSIGHRTEALF,TGTGCCAGCAGCATAGGACACCGCACTGAAGCTCTCTTT
TRBV12-3/TRBV12-4,NA,few,TRBJ2-1,12,CASSPGVPDQFF,TGTGCCAGCAGTCCCGGAGTGCCCGATCAGTTCTTC
TRBV20-1,NA,many,TRBJ2-1,10,CSVAANEQFF,TGCAGTGTGGCCGCGAATGAGCAGTTCTTC
TRBV20-1,TRBD2,few,TRBJ2-1,13,CSGRTSGHNEQFF,TGCAGTGGACGGACTAGCGGGCACAATGAGCAGTTCTTC
TRBV7-9,NA,many,TRBJ2-5,14,CASSYPERTETQYF,TGTGCCAGCAGCTACCCAGAACGGACGGAGACCCAGTACTTC
TRBV30,TRBD2,many,TRBJ2-5,14,CAWSVLAGVRTQYF,TGTGCCTGGAGTGTACTAGCGGGGGTACGGACCCAGTACTTC
TRBV19,NA,many,TRBJ2-6,13,CASSISQQNVLTF,TGTGCCAGTAGTATATCACAGCAGAACGTCCTGACTTTC
TRBV5-1,NA,many,TRBJ1-4,15,CASSPQGPANEKLFF,TGCGCCAGCAGCCCCCAGGGACCGGCTAATGAAAAACTGTTTTTT
TRBV7-3,NA,many,TRBJ2-6,14,CASSPQGGANVLTF,TGTGCCAGCAGCCCGCAGGGGGGGGCCAACGTCCTGACTTTC
TRBV30,NA,many,TRBJ2-3,13,CAWSGNGADTQYF,TGTGCCTGGAGCGGCAACGGGGCAGATACGCAGTATTTT
TRBV7-2,NA,many,TRBJ2-1,20,CASSARGTAEGSRVHNEQFF,TGTGCCAGCAGCGCCCGAGGGACGGCGGAAGGTTCCAGAGTTCACAATGAGCAGTTCTTC
TRBV6-6,NA,NA,TRBJ1-3,12,CASGGSGNTIYF,TGTGCCAGCGGGGGGTCTGGAAACACCATATATTTT
TRBV20-1,TRBD2,many,TRBJ2-1,16,CSARPGGGSSYNEQFF,TGCAGTGCTAGACCTGGGGGGGGTTCCTCCTACAATGAGCAGTTCTTC
TRBV2,NA,many,TRBJ1-1,13,CASFWSRHGEAFF,TGTGCCAGCTTCTGGTCTCGACACGGTGAAGCTTTCTTT
TRBV5-1,NA,many,TRBJ2-3,14,CASSWGAGTDTQYF,TGCGCCAGCAGTTGGGGGGCAGGCACAGATACGCAGTATTTT
TRBV7-9,TRBD2,many,TRBJ2-3,17,CASSHPPGGKGTDTQYF,TGTGCCAGCAGCCACCCCCCGGGAGGGAAAGGTACAGATACGCAGTATTTT
TRBV7-2,TRBD2,NA,TRBJ2-3,15,CASSLVGGGPDTQYF,TGTGCCAGCAGCTTAGTTGGCGGGGGGCCAGATACGCAGTATTTT
TRBV12-5,NA,many,TRBJ2-5,15,CASGLVGGYQETQYF,TGTGCTAGTGGTTTGGTTGGAGGGTACCAAGAGACCCAGTACTTC
TRBV20-1,NA,many,TRBJ2-3,13,CSAREGTADTQYF,TGCAGTGCTAGAGAGGGGACGGCGGATACGCAGTATTTT
TRBV29-1,NA,many,TRBJ2-1,12,CSVRAPYNEQFF,TGCAGCGTACGGGCCCCCTACAATGAGCAGTTCTTC
TRBV4-1,TRBD2,many,TRBJ2-1,19,CASSPIGLAGSSSYNEQFF,TGCGCCAGCAGCCCAATTGGACTAGCGGGATCCAGCTCCTACAATGAGCAGTTCTTC
TRBV28,NA,few,TRBJ2-4,12,CASNPGPNIQYF,TGTGCCAGCAACCCAGGGCCCAACATTCAGTACTTC
TRBV5-1,TRBD1,many,TRBJ1-4,15,CASSLGTGGGEKLFF,TGCGCCAGCAGCTTGGGGACAGGGGGCGGCGAAAAACTGTTTTTT
TRBV5-4,NA,many,TRBJ2-3,13,CASSNTSTNTQYF,TGTGCCAGCAGCAATACTAGCACAAATACGCAGTATTTT
TRBV6-5,TRBD1,few,TRBJ1-6,15,CASSRGQGINSPLHF,TGTGCCAGCAGCCGAGGACAGGGAATTAATTCACCCCTCCACTTT
TRBV5-1,TRBD2,medium-sized,TRBJ2-3,18,CASSLEGSGGPSTDTQYF,TGCGCCAGCAGCTTGGAGGGTAGCGGGGGCCCGAGCACAGATACGCAGTATTTT
TRBV6-1,TRBD2,many,TRBJ2-5,18,CASRDNFGSGGYQETQYF,TGTGCCAGCAGGGACAACTTTGGTAGCGGGGGGTACCAAGAGACCCAGTACTTC
TRBV9,NA,many,TRBJ1-5,17,CASSAGLPNYSNQPQHF,TGTGCCAGCAGCGCGGGACTGCCTAACTATAGCAATCAGCCCCAGCATTTT